This TCR beta chain came from a study of shared clonotypes between healthy human individuals. Findings and limits, study-wide: Larger estimated richness was generally recorded for naive subsets relative to memory subsets. Sorted-subset sequencing was shown by rarefaction to be incomplete despite large depth.

The CDR3 length is 14 residues. CDR1 MNHNY and CDR2 SVGAGI come from the germline V gene (reference sequence). J lost 2 bases, V lost 8 bases, and 7 bases had no gene match. Per the original data handling: Because ImmunoSEQ provided only junction sequences with no quality scores, the filtering differed. TCRdb's table, derived via immunoSEQ multiplex PCR, lists solely in-frame clones and lacks some. That table supplies the V and J calls and clone size; D and trimming were determined from the DNA. The sample holds around 2.1 million clones, more than 90% seen once. Details on this clone: Antigen specificity is unknown.

Input material: naive CD4+ T cells sorted from blood. Subset defined: CD45RA+ positively selected. The clonotype comes from a man between 18 and 35 years old in good health. The gene calls are TRBV6-6 and TRBJ2-7; TRBD1 agrees at 9 bases. In DNA form, the CDR3 reads TGTGCCAGCCTGACAGGGGGATCTCCCTACGAGCAGTACTTC. This encodes CASLTGGSPYEQYF.